This is a list of T cell receptor beta chains from one sample in a study of PD-1 blockade in classical Hodgkin lymphoma. Method: immunoSEQ multiplex PCR; TCRdb's copy keeps in-frame clones and lacks some. The table shows around 25,000 clones, with 70% to 85% occurring only once. This specimen was peripheral blood mononuclear cells (PBMCs), taken before the fourth cycle of nivolumab. The receptors shown here come from a human donor with classical Hodgkin lymphoma. The conserved cysteine and the conserved F or W are not part of the CDR3 here.

j_call | v_call | cdr3_aa
TRBJ1-1 | TRBV19 | ASSVRDRISNTEAF
TRBJ2-5 | TRBV30 | AWSVPGTGVVETQY
TRBJ1-2 | TRBV19 | ASSPSFDSSFLGYT
TRBJ2-2 | TRBV27 | ASSFLRGGATGELF
TRBJ2-7 | TRBV6-5 | ASSWTGVNYEQY
TRBJ1-6 | TRBV2 | ASSIGIISPLH
TRBJ1-6 | TRBV30 | AWSENSRSPLH
TRBJ1-2 | TRBV11-2 | ASSLERTANYGYT
TRBJ2-3 | TRBV19 | ASSTGLAGITQY
TRBJ2-1 | TRBV19 | ASRTSGVDEQF
TRBJ1-1 | TRBV19 | ASMAGGLTEAF
TRBJ1-3 | TRBV9 | ASSTNLGGVGNTIY
TRBJ2-4 | TRBV6-1 | ASSEAASGQGNIQY
TRBJ2-3 | TRBV5-6 | ASSFRLLVGADTQY
TRBJ2-3 | TRBV27 | ASSSRIVMDPSLTDTQY
TRBJ1-5 | TRBV2 | ASSEGYSNQPQH
TRBJ1-1 | TRBV27 | ASSSNGQRAF
TRBJ2-2 | TRBV4-1 | ASSQDSSTSRAGELF
TRBJ2-2 | TRBV12-5 | ASGLFLTGELF
TRBJ2-7 | TRBV6-1 | ASSEAFPPEQY
TRBJ2-7 | TRBV28 | ASNPSGGLYEQY
TRBJ2-4 | TRBV7-2 | ASSHPGLDMNIQY
. | TRBV11-2 | ASSLDPRQGYEQY
TRBJ2-7 | TRBV6-5 | ASSFSGLLGSYEQY
TRBJ1-1 | TRBV5-1 | ASSLDWGPPEAF
TRBJ2-2 | TRBV9 | ASSVGLSANTGELF
TRBJ2-1 | TRBV29-1 | SVEDPGYNEQF
TRBJ1-5 | TRBV23-1 | ASSQSIGGGSQPQH
TRBJ1-6 | TRBV19 | ASRRGGGIDSPLH
TRBJ1-4 | TRBV6-1 | ASSETPGLPNEKLF
TRBJ2-1 | TRBV7-2 | ASSRVDSNEQF
TRBJ2-7 | TRBV5-1 | ASSLDISYEQY
TRBJ2-3 | TRBV5-1 | ASSLRTSGGITDTQY